This TCR beta chain was retrieved from a study of neurological immune-mediated disorders. General study results and limits: The study found no CDR3 amino acid sequences shared by expanded clones across subjects, suggesting private repertoires in all groups. There was no clinical or MRI feature that was associated with the multiple sclerosis repertoire cluster.

TCRdb reprocessed the 5' RACE reads via MiXCR and lists one record per CDR3 protein. Of some 57,000 distinct CDR3 sequences in the sample, 3.8% were seen once. This clonotype was recorded many times. Its matching antigen is unknown. V was clipped by 5 bases and J by 4 bases; unmatched bases: 14. The CDR3 length is 17 residues. Per germline, CDR1 SEHNR and CDR2 FQNEAQ (reference sequence). This TCR derives from a man aged 55 to 70 with multiple sclerosis. The V gene is TRBV7-9, the J gene TRBJ2-1; TRBD1 aligns across 7 bases. The source material was PBMCs. The CDR3 region has the DNA TGTGCCAGCAGCCCAACTAGAGCGGAACAGGGGTACAATGAGCAGTTCTTC. It codes for CASSPTRAEQGYNEQFF.